This T cell receptor (beta chain) was identified during a study of CD8+ T cells in alopecia areata. The study's findings and limits: With just one nonresponder, it is still uncertain whether baseline CD8+ expansion relates to response.

Germline CDR1 reads MGHDK; CDR2 reads SYGVNS. The CDR3 loop spans 15 amino acids. V lost 5 bases and J lost 10; bases outside the gene matches: 11. As to treatment: oral pan-JAK inhibitor, 5-10 mg twice daily. About this clone itself: What it binds is unknown.

cDNA serving as the sequencing template came from extracted, reverse transcribed RNA. Using immunoSEQ multiplex PCR, the repertoire was profiled, and TCRdb retains in-frame clones only, with some absent. This table has 120,000 or so clones, less than 75% appearing once. The sample here was CD8+ T cells sorted from blood, taken at week 4, from a patient treated with tofacitinib. This sequence joins TRBV25-1 and TRBJ1-6, with 7 bases that match TRBD1. The TCR was taken from a human donor with alopecia areata. The CDR3 DNA follows: TGTGCCAGCAGTTCGAAGACAGGGCCAAGATCACCCCTCCACTTT. Translation gives CASSSKTGPRSPLHF.